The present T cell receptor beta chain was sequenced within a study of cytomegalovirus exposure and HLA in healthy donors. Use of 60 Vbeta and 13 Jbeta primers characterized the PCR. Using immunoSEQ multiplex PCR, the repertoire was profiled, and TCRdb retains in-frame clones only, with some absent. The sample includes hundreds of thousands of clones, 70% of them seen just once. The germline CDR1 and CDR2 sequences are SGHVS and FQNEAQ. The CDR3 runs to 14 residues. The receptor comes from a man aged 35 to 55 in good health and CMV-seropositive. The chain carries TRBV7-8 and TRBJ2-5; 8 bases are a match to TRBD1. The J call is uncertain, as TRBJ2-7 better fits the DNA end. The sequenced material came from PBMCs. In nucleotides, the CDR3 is TGTGCCAGCAGCTTACAGGACAGGGTCTACGAGCAGTACTTC. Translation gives CASSLQDRVYEQYF.